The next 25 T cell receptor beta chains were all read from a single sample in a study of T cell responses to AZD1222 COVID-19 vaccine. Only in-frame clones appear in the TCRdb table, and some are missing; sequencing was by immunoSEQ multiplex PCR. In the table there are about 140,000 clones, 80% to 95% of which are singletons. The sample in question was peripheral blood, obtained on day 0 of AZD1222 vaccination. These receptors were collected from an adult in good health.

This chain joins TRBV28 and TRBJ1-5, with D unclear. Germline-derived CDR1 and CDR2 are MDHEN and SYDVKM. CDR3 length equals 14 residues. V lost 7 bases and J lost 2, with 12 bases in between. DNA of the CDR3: TGTGCCAGCACGTGGCAGTTCGGCAATCAGCCCCAGCATTTT. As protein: CASTWQFGNQPQHF.

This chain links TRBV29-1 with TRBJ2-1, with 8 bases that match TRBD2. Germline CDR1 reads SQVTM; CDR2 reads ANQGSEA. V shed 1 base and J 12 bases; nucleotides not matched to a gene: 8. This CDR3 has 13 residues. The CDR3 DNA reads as TGCAGCGTTGAAGTGGGACTAGGCATGGGGCAGTTCTTC. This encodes CSVEVGLGMGQFF.

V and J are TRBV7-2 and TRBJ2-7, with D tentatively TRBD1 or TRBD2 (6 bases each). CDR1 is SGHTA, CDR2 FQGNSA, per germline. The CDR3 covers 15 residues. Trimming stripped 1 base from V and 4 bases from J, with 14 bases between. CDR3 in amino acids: CASSLVWGAKYEQYF. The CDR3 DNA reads TGTGCCAGCAGCTTAGTTTGGGGGGCGAAATACGAGCAGTACTTC.

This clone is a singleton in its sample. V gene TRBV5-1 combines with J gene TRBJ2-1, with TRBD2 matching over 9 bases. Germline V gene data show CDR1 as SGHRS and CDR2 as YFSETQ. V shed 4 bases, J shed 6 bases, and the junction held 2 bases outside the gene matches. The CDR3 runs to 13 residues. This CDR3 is CASSQGLANEQFF. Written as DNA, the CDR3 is TGCGCCAGCAGCCAGGGACTAGCCAATGAGCAGTTCTTC.

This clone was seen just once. This CDR3 is CASSIFGRNQPQHF. The CDR3 DNA is TGTGCCAGTAGTATCTTTGGCCGAAATCAGCCCCAGCATTTT. The rearrangement joins TRBV19 to TRBJ1-5; D not certain. Trimming cost V 3 bases and J 4 bases, with 10 bases left between them. CDR3 length: 14 amino acids. The germline V gene encodes CDR1 LNHDA and CDR2 SQIVND (reference sequence).

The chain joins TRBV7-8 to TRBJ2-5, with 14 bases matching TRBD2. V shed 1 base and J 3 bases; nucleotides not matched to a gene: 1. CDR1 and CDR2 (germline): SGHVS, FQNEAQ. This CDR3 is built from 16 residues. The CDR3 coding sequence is TGTGCCAGCAGCTTAGGGGGACTAGCGGGGGAAGAGACCCAGTACTTC. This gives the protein CASSLGGLAGEETQYF. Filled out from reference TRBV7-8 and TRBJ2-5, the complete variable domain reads GAGVSQSPRYKVAKRGQDVALRCDPISGHVSLFWYQQALGQGPEFLTYFQNEAQLDKSGLPSDRFFAERPEGSVSTLKIQRTQQEDSAVYLCASSLGGLAGEETQYFGPGTRLLVL.

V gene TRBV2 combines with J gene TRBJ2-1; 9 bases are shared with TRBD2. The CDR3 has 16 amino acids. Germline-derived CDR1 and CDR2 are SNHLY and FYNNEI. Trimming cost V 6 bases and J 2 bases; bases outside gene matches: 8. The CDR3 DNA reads TGTGCCAGCAGAGGGTTGCGGGGGGGAACCTACAATGAGCAGTTCTTC. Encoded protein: CASRGLRGGTYNEQFF.

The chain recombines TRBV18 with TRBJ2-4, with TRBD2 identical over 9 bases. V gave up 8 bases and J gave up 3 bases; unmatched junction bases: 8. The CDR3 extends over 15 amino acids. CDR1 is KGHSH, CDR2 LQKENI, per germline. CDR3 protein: CASRTGTSSKNIQYF. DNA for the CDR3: TGTGCCAGCCGTACCGGGACTAGCAGCAAAAACATTCAGTACTTC. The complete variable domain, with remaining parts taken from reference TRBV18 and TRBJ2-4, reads NAGVMQNPRHLVRRRGQEARLRCSPMKGHSHVYWYRQLPEEGLKFMVYLQKENIIDESGMPKERFSAEFPKEGPSILRIQQVVRGDSAAYFCASRTGTSSKNIQYFGAGTRLSVL.

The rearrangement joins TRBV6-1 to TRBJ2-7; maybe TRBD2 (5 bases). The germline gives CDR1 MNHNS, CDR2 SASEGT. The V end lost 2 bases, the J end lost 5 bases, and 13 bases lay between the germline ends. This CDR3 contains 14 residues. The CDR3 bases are TGTGCCAGCAGTGAACTTGCGTTGGGAGACGAGCAGTACTTC. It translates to CASSELALGDEQYF.

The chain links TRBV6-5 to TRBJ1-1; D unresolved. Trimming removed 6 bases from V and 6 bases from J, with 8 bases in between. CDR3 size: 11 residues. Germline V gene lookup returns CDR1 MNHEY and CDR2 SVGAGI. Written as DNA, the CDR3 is TGTGCCAGCAGCGACCTGTCTGAAGCTTTCTTT. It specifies CASSDLSEAFF.

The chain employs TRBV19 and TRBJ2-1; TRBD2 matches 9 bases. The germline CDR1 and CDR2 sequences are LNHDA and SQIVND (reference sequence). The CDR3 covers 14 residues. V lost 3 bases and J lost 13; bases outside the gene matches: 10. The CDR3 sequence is CASSIGASGKNQFF. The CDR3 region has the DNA TGTGCCAGTAGTATCGGGGCTAGCGGGAAAAACCAGTTCTTC.

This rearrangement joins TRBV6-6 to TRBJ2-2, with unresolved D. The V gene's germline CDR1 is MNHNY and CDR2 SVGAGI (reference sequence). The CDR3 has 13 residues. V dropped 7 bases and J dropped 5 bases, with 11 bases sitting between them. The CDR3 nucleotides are TGTGCCAGCACCGACAAAGGGACCGGGGAGCTGTTTTTT. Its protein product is CASTDKGTGELFF.

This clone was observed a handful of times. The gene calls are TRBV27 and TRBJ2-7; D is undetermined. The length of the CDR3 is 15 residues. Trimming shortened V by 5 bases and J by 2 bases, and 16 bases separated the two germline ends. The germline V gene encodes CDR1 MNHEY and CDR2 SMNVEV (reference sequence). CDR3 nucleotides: TGTGCCAGCAGTATGACCCCGGGTACAACCTACGAGCAGTACTTC. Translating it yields CASSMTPGTTYEQYF.

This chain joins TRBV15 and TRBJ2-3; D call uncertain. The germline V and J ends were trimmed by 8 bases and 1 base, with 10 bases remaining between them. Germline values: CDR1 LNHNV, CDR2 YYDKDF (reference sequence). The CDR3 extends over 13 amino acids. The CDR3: CATQNLGTDTQYF. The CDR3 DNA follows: TGTGCCACCCAGAACCTCGGCACAGATACGCAGTATTTT.

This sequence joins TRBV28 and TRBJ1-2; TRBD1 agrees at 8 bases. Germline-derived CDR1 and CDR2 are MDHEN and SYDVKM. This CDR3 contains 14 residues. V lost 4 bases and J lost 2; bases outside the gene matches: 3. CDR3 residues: CASSSDRANYGYTF. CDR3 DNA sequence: TGTGCCAGCAGTTCGGACAGGGCGAACTATGGCTACACCTTC.

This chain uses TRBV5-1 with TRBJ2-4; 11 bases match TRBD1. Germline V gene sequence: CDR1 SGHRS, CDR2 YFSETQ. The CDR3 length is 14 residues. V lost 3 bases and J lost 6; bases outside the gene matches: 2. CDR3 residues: CASSSGTGGNIQYF. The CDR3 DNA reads TGCGCCAGCAGCTCAGGGACAGGGGGAAACATTCAGTACTTC.

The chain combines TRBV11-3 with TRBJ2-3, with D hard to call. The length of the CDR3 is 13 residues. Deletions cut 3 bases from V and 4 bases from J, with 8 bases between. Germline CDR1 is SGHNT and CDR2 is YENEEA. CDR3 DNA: TGTGCCAGCAGCTTCTTAGAAGCAGATACGCAGTATTTT. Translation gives CASSFLEADTQYF.

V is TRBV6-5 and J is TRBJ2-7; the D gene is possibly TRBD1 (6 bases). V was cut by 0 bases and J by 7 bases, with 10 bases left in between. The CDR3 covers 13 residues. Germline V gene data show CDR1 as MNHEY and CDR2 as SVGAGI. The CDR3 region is CASSYSGAREQYF. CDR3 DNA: TGTGCCAGCAGTTACTCGGGGGCGAGGGAGCAGTACTTC.

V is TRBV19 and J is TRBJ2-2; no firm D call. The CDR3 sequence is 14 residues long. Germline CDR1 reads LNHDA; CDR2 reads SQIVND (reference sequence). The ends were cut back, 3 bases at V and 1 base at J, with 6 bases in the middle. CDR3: CASSMRQNTGELFF. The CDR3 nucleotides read TGTGCCAGTAGTATGCGGCAGAACACCGGGGAGCTGTTTTTT.

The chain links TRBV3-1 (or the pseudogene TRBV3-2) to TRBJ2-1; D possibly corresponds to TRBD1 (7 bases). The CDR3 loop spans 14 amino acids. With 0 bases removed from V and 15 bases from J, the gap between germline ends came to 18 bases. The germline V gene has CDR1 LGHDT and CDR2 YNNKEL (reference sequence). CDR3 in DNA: TGTGCCAGCAGCCAAGATAGCGGTAGGACAGGTCGGTTCTTC. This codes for CASSQDSGRTGRFF.

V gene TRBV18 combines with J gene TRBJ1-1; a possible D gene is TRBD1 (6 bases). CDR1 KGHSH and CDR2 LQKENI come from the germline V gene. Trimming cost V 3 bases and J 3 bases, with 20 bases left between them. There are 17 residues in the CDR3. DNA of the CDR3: TGTGCCAGCTCACCGCGCGTGAACAGGGTTGTAGACACTGAAGCTTTCTTT. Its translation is CASSPRVNRVVDTEAFF.

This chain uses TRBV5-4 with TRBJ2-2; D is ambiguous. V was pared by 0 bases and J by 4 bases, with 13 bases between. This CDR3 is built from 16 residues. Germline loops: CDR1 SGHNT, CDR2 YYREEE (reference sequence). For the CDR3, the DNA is TGTGCCAGCAGCTTGGGACTGCCCAAAAGCACCGGGGAGCTGTTTTTT. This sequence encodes CASSLGLPKSTGELFF.

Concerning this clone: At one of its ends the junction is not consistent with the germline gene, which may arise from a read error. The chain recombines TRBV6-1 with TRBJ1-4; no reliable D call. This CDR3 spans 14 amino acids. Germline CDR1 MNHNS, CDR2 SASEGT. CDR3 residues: CASSEATLLQRRDF. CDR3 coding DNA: TGTGCCAGCAGTGAAGCTACACTTTTACAGAGACGGGATTTT.

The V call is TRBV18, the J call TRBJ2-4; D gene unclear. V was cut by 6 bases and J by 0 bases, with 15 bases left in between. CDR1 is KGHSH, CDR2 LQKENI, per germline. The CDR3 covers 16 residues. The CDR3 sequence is CASSTADTLAKNIQYF. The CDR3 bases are TGTGCCAGCTCGACCGCTGACACCCTAGCCAAAAACATTCAGTACTTC.

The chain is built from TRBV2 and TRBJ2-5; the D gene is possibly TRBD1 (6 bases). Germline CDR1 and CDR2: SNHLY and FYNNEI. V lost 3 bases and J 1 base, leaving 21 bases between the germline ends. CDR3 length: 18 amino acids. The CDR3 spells CASSDLSSLGTTQETQYF. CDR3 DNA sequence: TGTGCCAGCAGTGATTTATCTAGTCTTGGGACAACCCAAGAGACCCAGTACTTC.